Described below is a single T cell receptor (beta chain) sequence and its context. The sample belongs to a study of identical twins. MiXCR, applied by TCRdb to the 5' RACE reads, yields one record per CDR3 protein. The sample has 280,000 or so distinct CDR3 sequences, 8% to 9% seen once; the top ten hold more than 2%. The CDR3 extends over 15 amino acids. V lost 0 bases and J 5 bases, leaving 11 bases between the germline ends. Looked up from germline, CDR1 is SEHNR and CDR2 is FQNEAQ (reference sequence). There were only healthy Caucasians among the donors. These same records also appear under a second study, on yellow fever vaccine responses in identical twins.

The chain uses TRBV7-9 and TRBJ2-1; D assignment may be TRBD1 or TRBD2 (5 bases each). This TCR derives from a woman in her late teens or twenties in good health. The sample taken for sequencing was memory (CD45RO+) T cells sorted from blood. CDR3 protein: CASSLAGTLNNEQFF. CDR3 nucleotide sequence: TGTGCCAGCAGCTTAGCGGGGACCCTAAACAATGAGCAGTTCTTC.